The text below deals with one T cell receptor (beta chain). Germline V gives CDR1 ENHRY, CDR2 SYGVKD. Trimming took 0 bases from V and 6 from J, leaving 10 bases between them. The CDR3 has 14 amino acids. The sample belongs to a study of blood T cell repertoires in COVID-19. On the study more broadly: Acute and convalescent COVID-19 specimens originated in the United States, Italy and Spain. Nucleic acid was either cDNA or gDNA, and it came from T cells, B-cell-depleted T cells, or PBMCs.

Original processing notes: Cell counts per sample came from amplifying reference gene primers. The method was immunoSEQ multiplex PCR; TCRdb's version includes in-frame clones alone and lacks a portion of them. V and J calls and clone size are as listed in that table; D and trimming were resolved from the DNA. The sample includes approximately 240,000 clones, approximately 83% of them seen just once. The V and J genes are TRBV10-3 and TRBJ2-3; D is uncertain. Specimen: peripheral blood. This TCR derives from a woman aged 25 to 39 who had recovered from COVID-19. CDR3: CAISESIPADTQYF. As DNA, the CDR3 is TGTGCCATCAGTGAGTCCATTCCCGCGGATACGCAGTATTTT.